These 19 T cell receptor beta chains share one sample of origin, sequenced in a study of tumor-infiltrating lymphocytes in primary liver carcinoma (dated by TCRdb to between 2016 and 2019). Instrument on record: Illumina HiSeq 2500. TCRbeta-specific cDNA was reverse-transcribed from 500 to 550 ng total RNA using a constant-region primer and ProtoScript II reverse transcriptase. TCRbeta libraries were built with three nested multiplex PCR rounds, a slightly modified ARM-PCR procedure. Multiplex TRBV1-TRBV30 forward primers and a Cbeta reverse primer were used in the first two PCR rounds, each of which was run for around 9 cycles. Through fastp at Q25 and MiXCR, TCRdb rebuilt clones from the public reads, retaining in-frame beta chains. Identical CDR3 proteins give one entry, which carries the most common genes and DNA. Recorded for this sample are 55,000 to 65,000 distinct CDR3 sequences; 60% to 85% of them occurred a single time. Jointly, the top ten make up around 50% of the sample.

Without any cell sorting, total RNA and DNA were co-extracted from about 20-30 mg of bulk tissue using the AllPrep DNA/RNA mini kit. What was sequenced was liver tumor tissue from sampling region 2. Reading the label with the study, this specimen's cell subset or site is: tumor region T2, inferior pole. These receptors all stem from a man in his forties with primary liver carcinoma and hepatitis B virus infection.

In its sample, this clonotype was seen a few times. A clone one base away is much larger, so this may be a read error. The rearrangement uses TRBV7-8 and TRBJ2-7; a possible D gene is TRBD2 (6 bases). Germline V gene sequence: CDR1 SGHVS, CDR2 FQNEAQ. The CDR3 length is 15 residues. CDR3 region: CTSSVIAGSRGEQYF. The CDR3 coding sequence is TGTACCAGCAGCGTAATCGCGGGGAGCCGGGGGGAGCAGTACTTC.

The CDR3 nucleotides read TGTGCCAGCAGGCAGGGTTCACCAGATGAAGCTTTCTTT. Residues: CASRQGSPDEAFF. The chain links TRBV25-1 to TRBJ1-1, with a tentative D call TRBD1 (5 bases). The CDR3 is 13 residues long. V was cut by 6 bases and J by 7 bases, with 15 bases left in between. Germline CDR1 reads MGHDK; CDR2 reads SYGVNS.

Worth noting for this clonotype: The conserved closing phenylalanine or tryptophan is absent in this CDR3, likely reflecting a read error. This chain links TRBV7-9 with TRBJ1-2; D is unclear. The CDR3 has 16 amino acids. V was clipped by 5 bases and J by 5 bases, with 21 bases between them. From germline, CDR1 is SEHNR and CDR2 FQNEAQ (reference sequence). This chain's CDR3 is CASSPKGKLSQYGYTI. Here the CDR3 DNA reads TGTGCCAGCAGCCCCAAGGGCAAGCTGTCCCAGTATGGCTACACCATC.

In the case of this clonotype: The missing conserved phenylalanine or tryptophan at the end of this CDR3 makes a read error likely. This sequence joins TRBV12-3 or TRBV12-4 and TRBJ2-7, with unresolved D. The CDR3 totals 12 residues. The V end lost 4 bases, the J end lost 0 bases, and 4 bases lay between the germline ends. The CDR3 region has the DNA TGTGCCAGCAGTTGGCACTCCTACGAGCAGTACTAC. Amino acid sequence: CASSWHSYEQYY.

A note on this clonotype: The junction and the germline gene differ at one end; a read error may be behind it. The CDR3 region is CTSNQTPGGGKEAQYF. The CDR3 DNA sequence: TGTACCAGCAACCAAACTCCTGGAGGGGGGAAAGAGGCCCAGTACTTC. The chain employs TRBV11-2 and TRBJ2-5; either TRBD1 or TRBD2 may supply D (6 bases each). The CDR3 is made up of 16 amino acids. Germline CDR1 SGHAT, CDR2 FQNNGV.

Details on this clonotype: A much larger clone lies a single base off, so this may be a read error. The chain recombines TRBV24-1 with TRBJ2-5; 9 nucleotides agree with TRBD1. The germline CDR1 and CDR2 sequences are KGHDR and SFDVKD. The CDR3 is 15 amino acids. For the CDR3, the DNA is TGTGACACCAGTGGTTGGACAGGGGACCAAGAGACCCAGTACTTC. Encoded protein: CDTSGWTGDQETQYF.

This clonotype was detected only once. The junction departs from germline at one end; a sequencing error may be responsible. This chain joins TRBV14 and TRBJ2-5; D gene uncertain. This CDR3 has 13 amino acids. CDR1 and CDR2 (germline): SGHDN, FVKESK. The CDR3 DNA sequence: TGTGACAGCAACCAAACGGGCTGGAAGACCCAGTACTTC. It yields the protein CDSNQTGWKTQYF.

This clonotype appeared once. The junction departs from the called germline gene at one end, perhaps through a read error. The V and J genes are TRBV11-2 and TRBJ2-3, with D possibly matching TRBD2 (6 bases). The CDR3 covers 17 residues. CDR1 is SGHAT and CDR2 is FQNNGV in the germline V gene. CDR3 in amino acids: CAGSLDSGETSTDTQYF. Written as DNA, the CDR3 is TGCGCCGGCAGCTTAGATTCGGGGGAGACTAGCACAGATACGCAGTATTTT.

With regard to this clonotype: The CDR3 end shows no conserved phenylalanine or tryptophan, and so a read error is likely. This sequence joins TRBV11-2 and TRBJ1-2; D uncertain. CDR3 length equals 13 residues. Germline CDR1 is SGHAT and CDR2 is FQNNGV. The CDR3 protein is CTSGLTANYGYTS. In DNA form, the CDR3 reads TGTACCAGCGGCTTAACGGCTAACTATGGCTACACCTCC.

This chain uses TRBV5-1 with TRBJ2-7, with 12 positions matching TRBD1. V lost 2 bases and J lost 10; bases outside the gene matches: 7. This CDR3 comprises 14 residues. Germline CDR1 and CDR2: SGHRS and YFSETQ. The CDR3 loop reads CASSLGDRGLYQYF. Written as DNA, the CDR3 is TGCGCCAGCAGCTTAGGGGACAGGGGGCTGTACCAGTACTTC.

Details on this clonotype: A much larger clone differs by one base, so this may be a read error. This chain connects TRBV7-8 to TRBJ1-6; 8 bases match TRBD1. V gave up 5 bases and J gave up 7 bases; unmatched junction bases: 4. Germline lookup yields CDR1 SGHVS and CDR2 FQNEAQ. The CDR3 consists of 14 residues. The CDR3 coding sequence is TGTGCCAGCAGCGAGAGACAGGGGAATTCACCCCTCCACTTT. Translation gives CASSERQGNSPLHF.

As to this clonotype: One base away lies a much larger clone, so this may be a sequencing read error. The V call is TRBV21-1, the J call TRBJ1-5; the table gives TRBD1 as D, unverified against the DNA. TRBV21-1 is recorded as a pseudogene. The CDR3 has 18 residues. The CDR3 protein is CAISSKDSFGNLMWSQHF. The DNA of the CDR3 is TGTGCCATCAGCTCAAAAGACAGTTTCGGAAACCTGATGTGGTCCCAGCATTTT.

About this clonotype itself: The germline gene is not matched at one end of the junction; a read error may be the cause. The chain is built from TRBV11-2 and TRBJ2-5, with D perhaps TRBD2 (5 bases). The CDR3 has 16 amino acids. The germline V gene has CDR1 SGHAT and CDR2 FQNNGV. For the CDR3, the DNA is TGTGGCAGCAGCCAAACTCTTGGCGGTGGGAGAGAGACCCAGTACTTC. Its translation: CGSSQTLGGGRETQYF. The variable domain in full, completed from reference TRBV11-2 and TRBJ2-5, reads EAGVAQSPRYKIIEKRQSVAFWCNPISGHATLYWYQQILGQGPKLLIQFQNNGVVDDSQLPKDRFSAERLKGVDSTLKIQPAKLEDSAVYLCGSSQTLGGGRETQYFGPGTRLLVL.

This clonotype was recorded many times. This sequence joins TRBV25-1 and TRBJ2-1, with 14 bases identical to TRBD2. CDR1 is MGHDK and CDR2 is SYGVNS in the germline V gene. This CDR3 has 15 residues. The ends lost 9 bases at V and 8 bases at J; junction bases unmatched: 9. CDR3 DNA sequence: TGTGCCAGTCAGCCGGGACTAGCGGGAGACCATGAGCAGTTCTTC. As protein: CASQPGLAGDHEQFF.

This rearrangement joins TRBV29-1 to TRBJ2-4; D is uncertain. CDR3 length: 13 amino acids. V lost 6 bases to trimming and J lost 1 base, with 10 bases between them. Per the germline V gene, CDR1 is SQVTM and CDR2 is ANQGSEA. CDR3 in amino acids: CSVGPNAKNIQYF. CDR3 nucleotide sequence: TGCAGCGTCGGGCCCAACGCCAAAAACATTCAGTACTTC.

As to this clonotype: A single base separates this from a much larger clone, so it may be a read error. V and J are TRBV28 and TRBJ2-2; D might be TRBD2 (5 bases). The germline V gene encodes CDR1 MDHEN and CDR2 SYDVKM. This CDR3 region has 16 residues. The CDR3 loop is CASSFSRLIRFGKLFF. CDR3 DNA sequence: TGTGCCAGCAGTTTCTCACGACTAATCCGGTTCGGGAAGCTGTTTTTT.

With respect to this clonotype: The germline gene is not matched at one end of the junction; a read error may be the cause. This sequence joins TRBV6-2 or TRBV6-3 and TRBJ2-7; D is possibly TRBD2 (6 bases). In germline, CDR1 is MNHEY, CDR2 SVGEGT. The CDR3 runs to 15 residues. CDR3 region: CASSTPTSGGYEQHF. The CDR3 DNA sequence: TGTGCCAGCAGCACTCCGACTAGTGGAGGGTACGAGCAGCACTTC.

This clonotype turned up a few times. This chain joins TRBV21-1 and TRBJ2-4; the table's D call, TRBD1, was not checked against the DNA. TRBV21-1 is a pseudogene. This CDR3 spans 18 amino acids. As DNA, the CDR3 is TGTGCCAGCAGCACCCGCCCTAGATGCCGACTAGCCAAAAACATTCAGTACTTC. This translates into CASSTRPRCRLAKNIQYF.

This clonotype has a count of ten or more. The CDR3 DNA sequence: TGTGCCAGCAGTCTCGGACAGAACAATGAGCAGTTCTTC. Translated: CASSLGQNNEQFF. The genes are TRBV12-3 or TRBV12-4 and TRBJ2-1, with D possibly TRBD1 on 6 matching bases. CDR3 length: 13 amino acids. Trimming took off 5 bases at V and 5 bases at J, with 10 bases between the two ends.